This entry concerns a single T cell receptor beta chain. What this receptor recognizes is not known. One base away there is no much larger clone; base qualities are not given. These data are taken from a study of somatic mutations in T cells in chronic GVHD (dated by TCRdb to about 2020). A distance of 13 bases separates the germline ends of V and J, which lose 8 bases and 5 bases respectively. The CDR3 runs 14 residues from the cysteine to the phenylalanine. Only the CDR3 portion is preserved as DNA: 42 bases, with reading frame beginning at the first base. CDR1 and CDR2, looked up from the germline V gene, are MNHNS and SASEGT. Isolated genomic DNA was used for TCRbeta deep sequencing. TCRbeta CDR3 sequencing and initial data processing were performed with the immunoSEQ assay as a commercial service. As for how the authors treated the data: IMGT was used to annotate V, D, J genes, while reads were demultiplexed, adapter and primer sequences were stripped out, and similar clones were merged through frequency-ratio clustering. In its TCRdb copy, this immuneACCESS table keeps in-frame sequences only and misses some clones. Where compared with another copy, unresolved V genes explain less than half of these, and the others have no known cause. V and J calls and clone size are those listed in that table; D and trimming were worked out from the DNA. The sample records 13,000 or so clones, roughly 78% of which are singletons. The top ten clones comprise roughly 32% of the sample.

For sorting, staining was performed with anti-CD3, anti-CD4, anti-CD8 and a Vbeta20 antibody from the IOTest Beta Mark kit on a FACSAria III, and a purity above 99% was achieved. Mononuclear cells were isolated by Ficoll-Paque PLUS density gradient centrifugation from peripheral blood that had been collected in sodium heparin tubes. Before TCRbeta deep sequencing, the CD4+ Vbeta20+, CD4+ Vbeta20-, and CD8+ T cell fractions were FACS-sorted. The sample consisted of Vbeta20-negative CD4+ T cells from blood. Interpreted using the paper, the cell subset or site label stands for: CD4+ T cells sorted as TCR Vbeta20 negative by flow cytometry. This sequence originates from a male patient between 45 and 60 years old with chronic graft-versus-host disease. Some T cells may originate with the graft donor following a transplant. The V gene is TRBV6-1 and the J gene is TRBJ1-6; TRBD1 might be the D gene, on 5 matching bases. The nucleotides read TGTGCCAGCCCAGGACAAGGAAATAATTCACCCCTCCACTTT. Translated, it reads CASPGQGNNSPLHF.